Below, 18 T cell receptor beta chains from the same sample are listed, as sequenced in a study of regulatory T cells in long-lasting Graves disease. Time point indicated: persistent/refractory GD, antithyroid drugs over 5 years with positive TRAb. The TCR library was made from RNA that had been extracted from PBMCs in TRIzol. Arm-PCR with iRepertoire HTBI primers amplified the CDR3 regions for these TCR beta libraries. TCRdb itself ran the multiplex PCR reads through MiXCR, one entry per CDR3 protein. The sample holds some 470,000 distinct CDR3 sequences; 20% to 25% are singletons and the top ten take approximately 6.4%. Specimen: peripheral blood mononuclear cells (PBMCs), collected when the disease was refractory, from a patient treated with antithyroid drugs. The receptors derive from a female donor with Graves disease.

Many counts were recorded for this clonotype. The V and J genes are TRBV20-1 and TRBJ2-5, with unresolved D. The CDR3 is 10 residues long. Germline V gene sequence: CDR1 DFQATT, CDR2 SNEGSKA (reference sequence). The germline V and J ends were trimmed by 8 bases and 3 bases, with 7 bases remaining between them. The CDR3 sequence: CSNWKETQYF. The CDR3 DNA reads as TGCAGTAACTGGAAAGAGACCCAGTACTTC.

This clonotype was counted many times. J is TRBJ1-4 and V is TRBV2; D is possibly TRBD1 (6 bases). V was pared by 10 bases and J by 4 bases, with 10 bases between. The CDR3 spans 12 residues. From germline, CDR1 is SNHLY and CDR2 FYNNEI. CDR3 bases: TGTGCCAACAGGGCAGTTAATGAAAAACTGTTTTTT. Encoded protein: CANRAVNEKLFF.

This clonotype has ten or more counts. The chain recombines TRBV12-5 with TRBJ2-7; D gene ambiguous. The CDR3 is 12 amino acids. Germline lookup yields CDR1 LGHNT and CDR2 FRNRAP. Trimming took off 2 bases at V and 3 bases at J, with 5 bases between the two ends. The CDR3 sequence: CASGLLGYEQYF. The CDR3 DNA reads TGTGCTAGTGGTTTGTTGGGCTACGAGCAGTACTTC.

V gene TRBV9 combines with J gene TRBJ1-3; 9 bases match TRBD1. From germline, CDR1 is SGDLS and CDR2 YYNGEE. This CDR3 has 14 amino acids. Germline trimming cut 7 bases from V and 2 bases from J; bases unmatched to any gene: 4. The CDR3 DNA follows: TGTGCCAGCTACGGGACAGGGCCTGGAAACACCATATATTTT. Protein product: CASYGTGPGNTIYF.

A few counts support this clonotype. V is TRBV7-9 and J is TRBJ1-1; weak D call: TRBD1 (5 bases). CDR1 is SEHNR and CDR2 is FQNEAQ in the germline V gene (reference sequence). V lost 5 bases and J 4 bases, leaving 14 bases between the germline ends. The CDR3 loop spans 14 amino acids. CDR3 sequence (DNA): TGTGCCAGCAGCCGGCGGGGCGACGGCACTGAAGCTTTCTTT. This codes for CASSRRGDGTEAFF. Supplemented by reference TRBV7-9 and TRBJ1-1, the full variable domain reads DTGVSQNPRHKITKRGQNVTFRCDPISEHNRLYWYRQTLGQGPEFLTYFQNEAQLEKSRLLSDRFSAERPKGSFSTLEIQRTEQGDSAMYLCASSRRGDGTEAFFGQGTRLTVV.

The CDR3: CASNRVSGANVLTF. For the CDR3, the DNA is TGTGCCAGCAATCGAGTCTCTGGGGCCAACGTCCTGACTTTC. The V and J genes are TRBV2 and TRBJ2-6; D is undetermined. The CDR3 contains 14 residues. Germline V gene lookup returns CDR1 SNHLY and CDR2 FYNNEI. The germline V and J ends were trimmed by 7 bases and 0 bases, with 7 bases remaining between them.

The gene calls are TRBV9 and TRBJ2-7, with D perhaps matching TRBD1 or TRBD2 (7 bases each). The germline V and J ends were trimmed by 2 bases and 4 bases, with 16 bases remaining between them. Germline-derived CDR1 and CDR2 are SGDLS and YYNGEE. This CDR3 has 15 amino acids. CDR3 residues: CASSVRGGPVYEQYF. The CDR3 DNA reads TGTGCCAGCAGCGTCAGGGGGGGGCCGGTGTACGAGCAGTACTTC.

There are many counts of this clonotype. The CDR3 nucleotides read TGTGCTAGTGGTTTGGTACGGTTGAAAGGCTATGGCTACACCTTC. Protein product: CASGLVRLKGYGYTF. The rearrangement links TRBV12-5 to TRBJ1-2; D gene unclear. This CDR3 spans 15 amino acids. V shed 0 bases and J shed 4 bases, with 12 bases lying between them. From germline, CDR1 is LGHNT and CDR2 FRNRAP.

The chain couples TRBV7-9 to TRBJ1-1; D not resolved. CDR3 size: 13 residues. CDR1 SEHNR and CDR2 FQNEAQ come from the germline V gene (reference sequence). Trimming removed 7 bases at V and 0 bases at J, with 9 bases between. CDR3 nucleotides: TGTGCCAGCACCTCGGACCTGAACACTGAAGCTTTCTTT. Translating gives CASTSDLNTEAFF.

This clonotype occurred many times. The rearrangement links TRBV28 to TRBJ2-7, with 8 nucleotides matching TRBD1. From germline, CDR1 is MDHEN and CDR2 SYDVKM. CDR3 length: 16 amino acids. The J segment lost 2 bases and the V segment lost 5 bases, leaving 11 bases of the junction unmatched. The CDR3 bases are TGTGCCAGCAGTCTGCGGACAGGGCTCTTCCCCTACGAGCAGTACTTC. Protein: CASSLRTGLFPYEQYF.

This clonotype was seen at least ten times. The genes are TRBV7-2 and TRBJ1-1; D is unresolved. Between the trimmed V and J ends, which lost 0 bases and 4 bases, there was a span of 9 bases. The CDR3 consists of 14 residues. Germline lookup yields CDR1 SGHTA and CDR2 FQGNSA. As DNA, the CDR3 is TGTGCCAGCAGCTTAGCGGCGGGAGGCACTGAAGCTTTCTTT. Translating it yields CASSLAAGGTEAFF.

This chain joins TRBV20-1 and TRBJ1-5; D not resolved. Germline V gives CDR1 DFQATT, CDR2 SNEGSKA (reference sequence). This CDR3 region has 14 residues. V was cut by 4 bases and J by 3 bases, with 13 bases left in between. The CDR3 bases are TGCAGTGCTAAGATGGCAGGCTTCAATCAGCCCCAGCATTTT. It yields the protein CSAKMAGFNQPQHF.

This chain links TRBV5-1 with TRBJ1-3; no reliable D call. The germline gives CDR1 SGHRS, CDR2 YFSETQ. This CDR3 is 13 amino acids long. The ends were cut back, 0 bases at V and 4 bases at J, with 5 bases in the middle. CDR3 bases: TGCGCCAGCAGCTTGGGAGACGGAAACACCATATATTTT. This translates into CASSLGDGNTIYF. Based on the CDR3 plus reference TRBV5-1 and TRBJ1-3, the full variable domain is KAGVTQTPRYLIKTRGQQVTLSCSPISGHRSVSWYQQTPGQGLQFLFEYFSETQRNKGNFPGRFSGRQFSNSRSEMNVSTLELGDSALYLCASSLGDGNTIYFGEGSWLTVV.

The CDR3 nucleotides are TGTGCCAGCAGCGATGAGGGGGCTAGCAATCAGCCCCAGCATTTT. Translating gives CASSDEGASNQPQHF. The V call is TRBV9, the J call TRBJ1-5; 7 nucleotides agree with TRBD1. The CDR3 is 15 amino acids. CDR1 and CDR2 from the germline V gene are SGDLS and YYNGEE. The V and J ends lost 3 bases and 0 bases, in that order; junction bases with no gene match: 3.

This clonotype was recorded at least ten times. CDR3 sequence reads: CATSPATNEKLFF. The CDR3 DNA is TGTGCCACCAGCCCGGCGACTAATGAAAAACTGTTTTTT. This sequence joins TRBV24-1 and TRBJ1-4; unclear D gene. Germline CDR1 and CDR2: KGHDR and SFDVKD. The CDR3 totals 13 residues. V lost 7 bases, J lost 2 bases, and 7 bases lay in between.

This chain links TRBV4-2 with TRBJ2-7; 11 nucleotides align to TRBD2. V gave up 0 bases and J gave up 3 bases; unmatched junction bases: 4. Per germline, CDR1 LGHNA and CDR2 YNFKEQ. This CDR3 comprises 16 residues. The CDR3 protein is CASSQEGLAVVYEQYF. As DNA, the CDR3 is TGTGCCAGCAGCCAAGAGGGACTAGCGGTCGTCTACGAGCAGTACTTC.

The V and J genes are TRBV19 and TRBJ2-2; D perhaps matches TRBD1 (5 bases). CDR1 LNHDA and CDR2 SQIVND come from the germline V gene (reference sequence). The V end lost 5 bases, the J end lost 1 base, and 11 bases lay between the germline ends. This CDR3 is built from 15 residues. In DNA form, the CDR3 reads TGTGCCAGTAGTCCCTCAGGGTGGAACACCGGGGAGCTGTTTTTT. This translates into CASSPSGWNTGELFF.

This clonotype was counted a few times. V gene TRBV27 combines with J gene TRBJ2-7; D possibly corresponds to TRBD1 (5 bases). The CDR3 covers 15 residues. Germline-derived CDR1 and CDR2 are MNHEY and SMNVEV (reference sequence). The V end was cut by 2 bases, the J end by 3 bases, with 14 bases between. This chain's CDR3 is CASSLERKGVYEQYF. CDR3 nucleotide sequence: TGTGCCAGCAGTTTAGAGAGAAAAGGGGTCTACGAGCAGTACTTC.